Reported below is one TCR beta chain. What it binds is unknown. Data came from immunoSEQ multiplex PCR; TCRdb stores just in-frame clones and leaves some out. The data contain approximately 170,000 clones, about 90% of them singletons. These data are taken from a study of cytomegalovirus exposure and HLA in healthy donors. About the research overall: The same platform was used for the roughly 130 validation repertoires as for the approximately 670 first-cohort repertoires, as reported in a later analysis.

Germline CDR1 and CDR2: MNHEY and SVGAGI. V was clipped by 7 bases and J by 3 bases; unmatched bases: 8. The CDR3 runs 15 residues. Study results and limitations: The listing of about 150 TCR beta chains classed them as cytomegalovirus-associated. Generally TCR sequences proved uncommon, though certain public TCRs appeared in numerous donors.

The rearrangement links TRBV6-5 to TRBJ1-3; 8 bases are a match to TRBD1. What was sequenced was PBMCs. The sequence was collected from a woman aged 18-35 years in good health and CMV-seropositive. This CDR3 reads CASTPDRAGGNTIYF. For the CDR3, the DNA is TGTGCCAGCACACCGGACAGGGCGGGTGGAAACACCATATATTTT.